This T cell receptor (beta chain) was recorded in a study of T-cell memory formation after mild COVID-19. The overall study: For the most part, TCR clusters were specific to one donor.

This CDR3 contains 14 residues. V lost 6 bases, J lost 0 bases, and 11 bases lay in between. Findings and caveats of the study: While clones contracting from day 15 to 85 were balanced between CD4 and CD8, later expanders leaned CD4+. Memory sampled before infection contained some responding clones, suggesting cross-reactive memory joined.

TCRdb reanalysed the 5' RACE reads using MiXCR and keeps one entry per CDR3 protein. The data show approximately 260,000 distinct CDR3 sequences, 15% to 20% seen once. This clonotype was counted only a few times. Its antigen is currently unknown. The sample consisted of PBMCs or a T cell subset sorted from them (not recorded which). The chain carries TRBV23-1 and TRBJ2-5; D gene ambiguous. TRBV23-1 is identified as an open reading frame with a role that is uncertain. The sequence came from a young man who had mild COVID-19 (a few samples of this study predate the infection). Cell type and time point are not known. The CDR3 loop reads CASRNLGNQETQYF. The CDR3 DNA reads TGCGCCAGCAGGAATTTGGGAAACCAAGAGACCCAGTACTTC.